A selection of T cell receptor beta chains follows, all from one sample in a study of cytomegalovirus exposure and HLA in healthy donors. This table comes from immunoSEQ multiplex PCR, and its TCRdb copy is limited to in-frame clones, with some not included. Counted here are about 160,000 clones, roughly 70% occurring once; the ten biggest clones make up approximately 3.1%. Sequenced sample: PBMCs. Receptors originate from a woman aged 50 to 65 in good health and CMV-seropositive. Both conserved end residues are part of each CDR3. D genes are given only for firm matches. Rows give clone size only sometimes, using once, few, many, or a class for an expanded clone.

v_call: TRBV7-9; j_call: TRBJ2-3; clone_size: .; d_call: TRBD2; cdr3_aa: CASSSYSTSGNTDTQYF; cdr3_nt: TGTGCCAGCAGCTCTTATTCGACTAGCGGCAACACAGATACGCAGTATTTT
v_call: TRBV9; j_call: TRBJ2-1; clone_size: .; d_call: .; cdr3_aa: CASSVVLGDGRYNEQFF; cdr3_nt: TGTGCCAGCAGCGTAGTTTTAGGGGACGGGAGATACAATGAGCAGTTCTTC
v_call: TRBV7-8; j_call: TRBJ2-2; clone_size: few; d_call: TRBD1; cdr3_aa: CAVRDRGHGELFF; cdr3_nt: TGTGCCGTCCGGGACAGAGGGCACGGGGAGCTGTTTTTT
v_call: TRBV6-1; j_call: TRBJ1-5; clone_size: .; d_call: .; cdr3_aa: CASSEQSGFNQPQHF; cdr3_nt: TGTGCCAGCAGTGAACAGTCCGGGTTCAATCAGCCCCAGCATTTT
v_call: TRBV5-4; j_call: TRBJ1-4; clone_size: .; d_call: TRBD1; cdr3_aa: CASSYSGTGGQKLFF; cdr3_nt: TGTGCCAGCAGCTACTCCGGGACAGGGGGCCAAAAACTGTTTTTT
v_call: TRBV18; j_call: TRBJ1-5; clone_size: .; d_call: .; cdr3_aa: CASSQTGRNQPQHF; cdr3_nt: TGTGCCAGCTCACAAACAGGGCGCAATCAGCCCCAGCATTTT
v_call: TRBV5-1; j_call: TRBJ1-1; clone_size: .; d_call: .; cdr3_aa: CASSLGQPNTEAFF; cdr3_nt: TGCGCCAGCAGCCTCGGACAGCCGAACACTGAAGCTTTCTTT
v_call: TRBV6-1; j_call: TRBJ1-5; clone_size: few; d_call: .; cdr3_aa: CASIQGAINQPQHF; cdr3_nt: TGTGCCAGCATCCAGGGTGCAATCAATCAGCCCCAGCATTTT
v_call: TRBV18; j_call: TRBJ2-5; clone_size: .; d_call: TRBD2; cdr3_aa: CASSPTSGGGRETQYF; cdr3_nt: TGTGCCAGCTCACCGACTAGCGGGGGGGGCCGAGAGACCCAGTACTTC
v_call: TRBV30; j_call: TRBJ1-2; clone_size: .; d_call: TRBD1; cdr3_aa: CAWSYLGQGNGYTF; cdr3_nt: TGTGCCTGGAGTTACCTCGGACAGGGGAATGGCTACACCTTC
v_call: TRBV6-1; j_call: TRBJ1-2; clone_size: .; d_call: TRBD1; cdr3_aa: CASRTGKGGYTF; cdr3_nt: TGTGCCAGCAGGACAGGGAAAGGCGGCTACACCTTC
v_call: TRBV7-6; j_call: TRBJ1-5; clone_size: .; d_call: .; cdr3_aa: CASSLQGSEQPQHF; cdr3_nt: TGTGCCAGCAGCTTACAGGGTTCAGAACAGCCCCAGCATTTT
v_call: TRBV19; j_call: TRBJ2-1; clone_size: .; d_call: TRBD2; cdr3_aa: CASSSPGGLAGGVNEQFF; cdr3_nt: TGTGCCAGTAGTTCTCCGGGGGGACTAGCGGGGGGTGTTAATGAGCAGTTCTTC
v_call: TRBV5-6; j_call: TRBJ2-3; clone_size: .; d_call: .; cdr3_aa: CASSLGSGSYTDTQYF; cdr3_nt: TGTGCCAGCAGCTTGGGGTCCGGGTCGTACACAGATACGCAGTATTTT
v_call: TRBV6-1; j_call: TRBJ2-1; clone_size: .; d_call: TRBD1; cdr3_aa: CASSRTGRSFNEQFF; cdr3_nt: TGTGCCAGCAGCAGGACAGGGCGATCCTTCAATGAGCAGTTCTTC
v_call: TRBV5-6; j_call: TRBJ1-1; clone_size: once; d_call: TRBD1; cdr3_aa: CASSLYTGGVTEAFF; cdr3_nt: TGTGCCAGCAGCTTGTATACAGGGGGCGTCACTGAAGCTTTCTTT
v_call: TRBV5-6; j_call: TRBJ1-2; clone_size: .; d_call: TRBD1; cdr3_aa: CASSLSLDRANYGYTF; cdr3_nt: TGTGCCAGCAGCTTGTCGTTGGACAGGGCTAACTATGGCTACACCTTC
v_call: TRBV30; j_call: TRBJ2-5; clone_size: .; d_call: .; cdr3_aa: CALIVGGEGETQYF; cdr3_nt: TGTGCCCTAATAGTGGGGGGAGAAGGGGAGACCCAGTACTTC
v_call: TRBV2; j_call: TRBJ1-2; clone_size: .; d_call: TRBD1; cdr3_aa: CASSAQGVGGYTF; cdr3_nt: TGTGCCAGCAGTGCACAGGGGGTGGGAGGCTACACCTTC
v_call: TRBV27; j_call: TRBJ2-7; clone_size: once; d_call: TRBD2; cdr3_aa: CASSLVAGGSYEQYF; cdr3_nt: TGTGCCAGCAGTTTAGTGGCGGGGGGCTCCTACGAGCAGTACTTC
v_call: TRBV11-2; j_call: TRBJ1-1; clone_size: .; d_call: .; cdr3_aa: CASSPSRRENTEAFF; cdr3_nt: TGTGCCAGCAGCCCGTCCAGGAGGGAGAACACTGAAGCTTTCTTT
v_call: TRBV19; j_call: TRBJ1-5; clone_size: .; d_call: .; cdr3_aa: CASSTTEPTAQHF; cdr3_nt: TGTGCCAGTAGTACCACAGAGCCCACGGCCCAGCATTTT
v_call: TRBV18; j_call: TRBJ1-4; clone_size: .; d_call: .; cdr3_aa: CASSPSQRGEKLFF; cdr3_nt: TGTGCCAGCTCACCTAGTCAGCGTGGGGAAAAACTGTTTTTT
v_call: TRBV7-9; j_call: TRBJ2-3; clone_size: .; d_call: .; cdr3_aa: CASMLGDTDTQYF; cdr3_nt: TGTGCCAGCATGCTAGGGGACACAGATACGCAGTATTTT
v_call: TRBV19; j_call: TRBJ2-5; clone_size: .; d_call: .; cdr3_aa: CASSPRASQETQYF; cdr3_nt: TGTGCCAGTAGTCCCAGGGCCTCACAAGAGACCCAGTACTTC
v_call: TRBV16; j_call: TRBJ2-7; clone_size: .; d_call: .; cdr3_aa: CASSQSNWRDEQYF; cdr3_nt: TGTGCCAGCAGCCAATCAAATTGGCGGGACGAGCAGTACTTC
v_call: TRBV30; j_call: TRBJ1-1; clone_size: .; d_call: .; cdr3_aa: CAWSLQNTEAFF; cdr3_nt: TGTGCCTGGAGTTTACAGAACACTGAAGCTTTCTTT
v_call: TRBV9; j_call: TRBJ2-1; clone_size: .; d_call: .; cdr3_aa: CASSVVGGSYNEQFF; cdr3_nt: TGTGCCAGCAGCGTAGTCGGGGGTTCCTACAATGAGCAGTTCTTC
v_call: TRBV5-6; j_call: TRBJ1-1; clone_size: .; d_call: TRBD1; cdr3_aa: CASSFGRGRLAFF; cdr3_nt: TGTGCCAGCAGCTTTGGAAGGGGGCGTCTGGCTTTCTTT
v_call: TRBV30; j_call: TRBJ1-6; clone_size: .; d_call: .; cdr3_aa: CAWSVRGWNSPLHF; cdr3_nt: TGTGCCTGGAGTGTACGGGGGTGGAATTCACCCCTCCACTTT
v_call: TRBV6-6; j_call: TRBJ1-2; clone_size: .; d_call: TRBD1; cdr3_aa: CASRWTGDYGYTF; cdr3_nt: TGTGCCAGCCGGTGGACAGGGGACTATGGCTACACCTTC
v_call: TRBV5-8; j_call: TRBJ2-7; clone_size: .; d_call: .; cdr3_aa: CASSLAGGMIYEQYF; cdr3_nt: TGTGCCAGCAGCTTGGCCGGCGGGATGATCTACGAGCAGTACTTC
v_call: TRBV2; j_call: TRBJ1-5; clone_size: few; d_call: .; cdr3_aa: CASSKDGGGQPQHF; cdr3_nt: TGTGCCAGCAGTAAGGACGGCGGAGGTCAGCCCCAGCATTTT
v_call: TRBV10-3; j_call: TRBJ1-2; clone_size: few; d_call: .; cdr3_aa: CAIRDNNYGYTF; cdr3_nt: TGTGCCATCAGGGACAATAACTATGGCTACACCTTC
v_call: TRBV9; j_call: TRBJ2-7; clone_size: .; d_call: .; cdr3_aa: CASSVGSDSYEQYF; cdr3_nt: TGTGCCAGCAGCGTAGGGTCAGACTCCTACGAGCAGTACTTC
v_call: TRBV10-1; j_call: TRBJ1-1; clone_size: .; d_call: TRBD1; cdr3_aa: CASSADRVNTEAFF; cdr3_nt: TGCGCCAGCAGTGCAGACAGGGTGAACACTGAAGCTTTCTTT
v_call: TRBV7-3; j_call: TRBJ2-3; clone_size: .; d_call: .; cdr3_aa: CASSADGGRTDTQYF; cdr3_nt: TGTGCCAGCAGCGCCGACGGGGGGCGCACAGATACGCAGTATTTT
v_call: TRBV27; j_call: TRBJ1-1; clone_size: .; d_call: .; cdr3_aa: CASSLVWDINSGGHTEAFF; cdr3_nt: TGTGCCAGCAGTTTAGTCTGGGACATCAATTCTGGGGGTCACACTGAAGCTTTCTTT
v_call: TRBV5-1; j_call: TRBJ1-2; clone_size: few; d_call: .; cdr3_aa: CASSQEGFEGYTF; cdr3_nt: TGCGCCAGCAGCCAGGAGGGTTTTGAGGGCTACACCTTC